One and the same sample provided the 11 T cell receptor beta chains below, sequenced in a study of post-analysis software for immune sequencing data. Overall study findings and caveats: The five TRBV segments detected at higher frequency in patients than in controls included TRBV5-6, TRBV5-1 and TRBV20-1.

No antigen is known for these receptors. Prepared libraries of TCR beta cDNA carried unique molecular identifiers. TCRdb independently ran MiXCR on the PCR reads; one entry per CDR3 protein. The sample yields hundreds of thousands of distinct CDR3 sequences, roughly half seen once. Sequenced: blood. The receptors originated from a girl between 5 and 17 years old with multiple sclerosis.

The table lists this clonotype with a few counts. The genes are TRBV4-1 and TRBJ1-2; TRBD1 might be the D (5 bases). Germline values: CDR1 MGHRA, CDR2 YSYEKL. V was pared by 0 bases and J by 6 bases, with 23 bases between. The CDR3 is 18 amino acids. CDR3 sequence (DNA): TGCGCCAGCAGCCAAGAAATGTTCAGAAGGGGATCGGAGCATGGCTACACCTTC. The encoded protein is CASSQEMFRRGSEHGYTF.

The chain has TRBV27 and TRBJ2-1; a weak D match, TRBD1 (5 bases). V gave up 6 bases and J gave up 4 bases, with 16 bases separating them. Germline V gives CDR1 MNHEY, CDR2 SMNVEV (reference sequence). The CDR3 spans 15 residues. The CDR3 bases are TGTGCCAGCAGGGTCAGGGTTCGGGCTTACAATGAGCAGTTCTTC. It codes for CASRVRVRAYNEQFF.

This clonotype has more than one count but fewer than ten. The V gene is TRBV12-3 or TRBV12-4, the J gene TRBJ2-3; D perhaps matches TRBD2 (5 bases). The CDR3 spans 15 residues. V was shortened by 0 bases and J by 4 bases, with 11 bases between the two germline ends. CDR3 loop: CASSLARGSSDTQYF. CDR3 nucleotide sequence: TGTGCCAGCAGTTTAGCTAGAGGGAGTTCAGATACGCAGTATTTT.

The CDR3 protein is CASSPMGLAGGEQYF. The DNA of the CDR3 is TGTGCCAGCAGCCCGATGGGACTAGCGGGGGGCGAGCAGTACTTC. The rearrangement uses TRBV9 and TRBJ2-7; 15 bases line up with TRBD2. Per germline, CDR1 SGDLS and CDR2 YYNGEE. V shed 4 bases and J 6 bases; nucleotides not matched to a gene: 5. This CDR3 has 15 residues.

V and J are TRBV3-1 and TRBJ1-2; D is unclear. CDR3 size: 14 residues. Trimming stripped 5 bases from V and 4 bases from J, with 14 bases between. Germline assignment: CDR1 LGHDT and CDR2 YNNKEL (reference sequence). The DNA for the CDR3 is TGTGCCAGCAGCTCCCTTGGGGTCTTCTATGGCTACACCTTC. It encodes CASSSLGVFYGYTF. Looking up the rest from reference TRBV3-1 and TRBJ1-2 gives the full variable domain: DTAVSQTPKYLVTQMGNDKSIKCEQNLGHDTMYWYKQDSKKFLKIMFSYNNKELIINETVPNRFSPKSPDKAHLNLHINSLELGDSAVYFCASSSLGVFYGYTFGSGTRLTVV.

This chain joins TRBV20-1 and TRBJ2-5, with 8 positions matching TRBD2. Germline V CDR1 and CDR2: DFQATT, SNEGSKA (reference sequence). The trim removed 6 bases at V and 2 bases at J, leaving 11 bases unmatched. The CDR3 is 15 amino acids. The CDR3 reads CSASSGSGGQETQYF. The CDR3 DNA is TGCAGTGCCTCCAGTGGGTCGGGAGGGCAAGAGACCCAGTACTTC.

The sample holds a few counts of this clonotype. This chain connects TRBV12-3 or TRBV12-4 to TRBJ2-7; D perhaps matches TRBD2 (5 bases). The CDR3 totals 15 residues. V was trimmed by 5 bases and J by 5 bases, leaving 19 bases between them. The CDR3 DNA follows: TGTGCCAGCAGTCATTACACGGGATTTATCGACGAGCAGTACTTC. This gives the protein CASSHYTGFIDEQYF.

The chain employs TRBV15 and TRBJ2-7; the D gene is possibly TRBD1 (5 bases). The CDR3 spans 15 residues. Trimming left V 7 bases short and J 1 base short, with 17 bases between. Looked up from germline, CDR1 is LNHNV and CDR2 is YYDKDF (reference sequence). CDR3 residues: CATKNTGYRSYEQYF. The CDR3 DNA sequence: TGTGCCACCAAAAATACAGGATATCGATCCTACGAGCAGTACTTC. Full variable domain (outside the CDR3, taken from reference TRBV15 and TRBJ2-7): DAMVIQNPRYQVTQFGKPVTLSCSQTLNHNVMYWYQQKSSQAPKLLFHYYDKDFNNEADTPDNFQSRRPNTSFCFLDIRSPGLGDTAMYLCATKNTGYRSYEQYFGPGTRLTVT.

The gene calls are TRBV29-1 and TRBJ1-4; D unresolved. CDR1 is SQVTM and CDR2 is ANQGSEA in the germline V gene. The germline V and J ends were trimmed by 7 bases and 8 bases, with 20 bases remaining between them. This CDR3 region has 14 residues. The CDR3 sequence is CSATGIGPREKLFF. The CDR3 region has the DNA TGCAGCGCCACCGGAATAGGGCCGAGAGAAAAACTGTTTTTT.

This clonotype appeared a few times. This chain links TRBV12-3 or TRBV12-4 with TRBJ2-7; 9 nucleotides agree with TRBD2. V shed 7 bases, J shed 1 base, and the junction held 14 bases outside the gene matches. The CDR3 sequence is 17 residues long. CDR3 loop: CASTHAVAGAISYEQYF. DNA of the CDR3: TGTGCCAGCACCCACGCAGTAGCGGGAGCTATTTCCTACGAGCAGTACTTC.

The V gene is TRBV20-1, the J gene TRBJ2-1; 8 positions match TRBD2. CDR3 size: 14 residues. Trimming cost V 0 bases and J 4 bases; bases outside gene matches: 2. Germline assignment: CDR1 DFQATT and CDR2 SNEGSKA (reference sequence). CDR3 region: CSARDGRVYNEQFF. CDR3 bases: TGCAGTGCTAGAGACGGGAGGGTATACAATGAGCAGTTCTTC.